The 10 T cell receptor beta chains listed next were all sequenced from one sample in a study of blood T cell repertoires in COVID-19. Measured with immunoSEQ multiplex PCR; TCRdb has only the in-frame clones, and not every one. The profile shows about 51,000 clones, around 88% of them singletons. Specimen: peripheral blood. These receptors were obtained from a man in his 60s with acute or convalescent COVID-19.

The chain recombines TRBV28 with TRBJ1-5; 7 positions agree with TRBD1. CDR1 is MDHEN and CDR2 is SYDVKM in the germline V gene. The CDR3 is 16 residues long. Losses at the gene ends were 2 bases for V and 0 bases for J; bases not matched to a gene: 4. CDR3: CASSLLTGLSNQPQHF. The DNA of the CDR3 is TGTGCCAGCAGTTTACTGACAGGGCTTAGCAATCAGCCCCAGCATTTT.

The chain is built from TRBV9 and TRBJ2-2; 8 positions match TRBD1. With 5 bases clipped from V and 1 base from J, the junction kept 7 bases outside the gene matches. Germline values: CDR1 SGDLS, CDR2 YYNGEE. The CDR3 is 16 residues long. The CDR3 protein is CASRGGGQGNTGELFF. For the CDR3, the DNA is TGTGCCAGCAGAGGAGGAGGACAGGGGAACACCGGGGAGCTGTTTTTT.

The CDR3 here is CASSPPIRGPNFRNEQFF. The CDR3 region has the DNA TGCGCCAGCAGCCCACCTATAAGGGGGCCTAACTTTCGGAATGAGCAGTTCTTC. The gene calls are TRBV5-1 and TRBJ2-1, with 7 bases fitting TRBD1. After removal of 4 bases from V and 7 bases from J, the junction contained 20 bases not matched to a gene. This CDR3 contains 18 residues. Looked up from germline, CDR1 is SGHRS and CDR2 is YFSETQ.

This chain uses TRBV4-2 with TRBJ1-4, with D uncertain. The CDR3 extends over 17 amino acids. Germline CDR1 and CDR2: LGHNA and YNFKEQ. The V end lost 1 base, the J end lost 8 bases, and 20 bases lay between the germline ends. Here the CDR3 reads CASSQVVVPEGGEKLFF. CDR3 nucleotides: TGTGCCAGCAGCCAAGTCGTTGTACCCGAAGGAGGGGAAAAACTGTTTTTT.

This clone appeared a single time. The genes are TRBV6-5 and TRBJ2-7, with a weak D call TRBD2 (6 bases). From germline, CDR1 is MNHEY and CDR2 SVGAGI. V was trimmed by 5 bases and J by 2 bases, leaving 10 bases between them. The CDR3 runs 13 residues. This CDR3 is CASSRLVTYEQYF. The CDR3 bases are TGTGCCAGCAGTAGACTAGTTACCTACGAGCAGTACTTC.

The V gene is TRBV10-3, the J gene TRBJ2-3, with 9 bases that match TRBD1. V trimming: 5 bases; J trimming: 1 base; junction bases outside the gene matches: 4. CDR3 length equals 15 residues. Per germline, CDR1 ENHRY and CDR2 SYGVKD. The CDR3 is CAISPRTGGTDTQYF. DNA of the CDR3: TGTGCCATCAGTCCCAGGACAGGGGGCACAGATACGCAGTATTTT.

CDR3 region: CASSWGQGANEAFF. DNA for the CDR3: TGCGCCAGCAGTTGGGGACAGGGGGCCAATGAAGCTTTCTTT. This chain connects TRBV5-1 to TRBJ1-1; TRBD1 matches 12 bases. CDR1 SGHRS and CDR2 YFSETQ come from the germline V gene. The CDR3 extends over 14 amino acids. The junction had 6 bases not matched to a gene; V was cut back by 5 bases and J by 7 bases.

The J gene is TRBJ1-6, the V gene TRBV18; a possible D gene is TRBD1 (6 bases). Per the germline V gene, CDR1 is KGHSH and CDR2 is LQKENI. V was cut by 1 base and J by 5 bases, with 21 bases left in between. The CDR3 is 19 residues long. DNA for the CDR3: TGTGCCAGCTCACCACGGGTATCCGGGACACAGACGAATAATTCACCCCTCCACTTT. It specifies CASSPRVSGTQTNNSPLHF. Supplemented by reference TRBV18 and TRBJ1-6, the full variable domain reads NAGVMQNPRHLVRRRGQEARLRCSPMKGHSHVYWYRQLPEEGLKFMVYLQKENIIDESGMPKERFSAEFPKEGPSILRIQQVVRGDSAAYFCASSPRVSGTQTNNSPLHFGNGTRLTVT.

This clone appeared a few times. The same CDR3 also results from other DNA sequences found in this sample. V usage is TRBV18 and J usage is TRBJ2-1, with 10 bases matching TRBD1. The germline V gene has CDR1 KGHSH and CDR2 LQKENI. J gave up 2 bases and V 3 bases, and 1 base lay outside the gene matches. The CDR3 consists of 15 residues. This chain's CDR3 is CASSPGTGAYNEQFF. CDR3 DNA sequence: TGTGCCAGCTCACCCGGGACAGGGGCCTACAATGAGCAGTTCTTC.

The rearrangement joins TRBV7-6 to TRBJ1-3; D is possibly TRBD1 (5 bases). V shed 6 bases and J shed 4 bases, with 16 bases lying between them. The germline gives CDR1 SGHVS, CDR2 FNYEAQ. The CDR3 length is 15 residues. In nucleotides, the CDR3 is TGTGCCAGCAGTAAAGCGGGGGGATCCGGAAACACCATATATTTT. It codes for CASSKAGGSGNTIYF.